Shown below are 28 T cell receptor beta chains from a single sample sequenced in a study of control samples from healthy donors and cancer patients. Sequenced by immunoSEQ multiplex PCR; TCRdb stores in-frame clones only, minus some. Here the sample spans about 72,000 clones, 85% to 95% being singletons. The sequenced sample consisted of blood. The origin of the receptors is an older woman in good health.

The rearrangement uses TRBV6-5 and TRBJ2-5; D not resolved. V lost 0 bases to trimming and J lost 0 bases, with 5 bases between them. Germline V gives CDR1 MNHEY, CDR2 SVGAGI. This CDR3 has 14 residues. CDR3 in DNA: TGTGCCAGCAGTTACTCCCCCTACCAAGAGACCCAGTACTTC. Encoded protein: CASSYSPYQETQYF.

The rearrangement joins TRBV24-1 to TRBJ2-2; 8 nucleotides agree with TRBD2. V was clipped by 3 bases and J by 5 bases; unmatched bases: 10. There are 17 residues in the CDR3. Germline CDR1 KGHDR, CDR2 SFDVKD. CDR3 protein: CATSDPVSGSGTGELFF. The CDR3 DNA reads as TGTGCCACCAGTGATCCCGTGAGCGGGAGTGGGACCGGGGAGCTGTTTTTT.

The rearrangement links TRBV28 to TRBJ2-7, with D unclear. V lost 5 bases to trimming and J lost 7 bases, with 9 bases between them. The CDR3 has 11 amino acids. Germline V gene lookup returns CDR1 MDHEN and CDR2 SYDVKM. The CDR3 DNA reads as TGTGCCAGCAGTACCTCGACTGAGCAGTACTTC. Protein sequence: CASSTSTEQYF.

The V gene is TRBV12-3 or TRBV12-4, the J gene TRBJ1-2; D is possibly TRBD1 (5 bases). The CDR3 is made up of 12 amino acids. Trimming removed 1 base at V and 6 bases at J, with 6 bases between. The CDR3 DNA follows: TGTGCCAGCAGTTTAGGGGGCAATGGCTACACCTTC. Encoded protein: CASSLGGNGYTF.

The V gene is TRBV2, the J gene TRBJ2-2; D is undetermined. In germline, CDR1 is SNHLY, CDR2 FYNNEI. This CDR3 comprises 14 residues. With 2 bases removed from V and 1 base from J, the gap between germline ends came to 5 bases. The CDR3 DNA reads TGTGCCAGCAGTGAACGGCAGAACACCGGGGAGCTGTTTTTT. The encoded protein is CASSERQNTGELFF.

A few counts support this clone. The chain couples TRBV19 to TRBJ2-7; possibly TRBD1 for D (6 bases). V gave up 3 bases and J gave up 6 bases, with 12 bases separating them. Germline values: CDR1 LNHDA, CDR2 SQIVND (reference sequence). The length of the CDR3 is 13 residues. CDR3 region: CASSIAGAAEQYF. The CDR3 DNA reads TGTGCCAGTAGTATTGCAGGGGCAGCCGAGCAGTACTTC.

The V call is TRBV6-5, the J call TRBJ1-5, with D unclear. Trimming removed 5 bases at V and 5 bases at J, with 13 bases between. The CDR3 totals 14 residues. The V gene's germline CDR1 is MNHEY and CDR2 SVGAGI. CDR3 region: CASSITDRDQPQHF. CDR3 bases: TGTGCCAGCAGTATAACAGACCGGGATCAGCCCCAGCATTTT.

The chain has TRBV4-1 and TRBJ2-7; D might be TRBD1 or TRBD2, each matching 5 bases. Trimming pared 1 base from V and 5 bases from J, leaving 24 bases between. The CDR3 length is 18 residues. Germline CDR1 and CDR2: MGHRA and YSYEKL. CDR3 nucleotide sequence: TGCGCCAGCAGCCAAGTGGGACGGGGCGTAGGGGCGGTCCACGAGCAGTACTTC. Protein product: CASSQVGRGVGAVHEQYF.

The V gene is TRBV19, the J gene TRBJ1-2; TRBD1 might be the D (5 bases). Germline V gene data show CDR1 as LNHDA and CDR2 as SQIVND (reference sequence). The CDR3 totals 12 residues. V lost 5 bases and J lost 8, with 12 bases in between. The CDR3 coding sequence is TGTGCCAGTAGTTTAACAGGAAGAGGCTACACCTTC. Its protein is CASSLTGRGYTF. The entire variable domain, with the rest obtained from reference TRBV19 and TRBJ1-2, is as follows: DGGITQSPKYLFRKEGQNVTLSCEQNLNHDAMYWYRQDPGQGLRLIYYSQIVNDFQKGDIAEGYSVSREKKESFPLTVTSAQKNPTAFYLCASSLTGRGYTFGSGTRLTVV.

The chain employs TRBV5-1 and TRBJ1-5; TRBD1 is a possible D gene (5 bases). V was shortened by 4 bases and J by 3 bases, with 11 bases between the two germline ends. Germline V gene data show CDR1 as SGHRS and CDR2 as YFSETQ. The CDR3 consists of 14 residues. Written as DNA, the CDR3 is TGCGCCAGCAGCCTCGGGACCCCCAATCAGCCCCAGCATTTT. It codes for CASSLGTPNQPQHF.

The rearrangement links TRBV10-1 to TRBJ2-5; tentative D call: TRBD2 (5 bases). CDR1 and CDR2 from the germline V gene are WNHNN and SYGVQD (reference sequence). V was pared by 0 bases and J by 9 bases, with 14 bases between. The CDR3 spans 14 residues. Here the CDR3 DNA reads TGCGCCAGCAGTGAGTCGGCTAGCCCCGGGCCCCAGTACTTC. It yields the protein CASSESASPGPQYF.

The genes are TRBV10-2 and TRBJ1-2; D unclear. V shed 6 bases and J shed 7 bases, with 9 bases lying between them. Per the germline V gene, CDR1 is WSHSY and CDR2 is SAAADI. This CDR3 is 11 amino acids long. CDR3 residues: CASRHSAGYTF. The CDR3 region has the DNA TGCGCCAGCAGACACTCTGCTGGCTACACCTTC.

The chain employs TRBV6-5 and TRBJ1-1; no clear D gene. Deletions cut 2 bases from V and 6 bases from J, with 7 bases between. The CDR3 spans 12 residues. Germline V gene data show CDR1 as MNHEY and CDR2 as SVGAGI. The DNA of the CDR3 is TGTGCCAGCAGTTACCCTGGGGCTGAAGCTTTCTTT. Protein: CASSYPGAEAFF.

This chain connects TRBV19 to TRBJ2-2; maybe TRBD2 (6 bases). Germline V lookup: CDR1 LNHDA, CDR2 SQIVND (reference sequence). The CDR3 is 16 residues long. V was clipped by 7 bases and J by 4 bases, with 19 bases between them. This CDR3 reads CASINLEGLSTGELFF. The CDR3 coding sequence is TGTGCCAGTATTAACCTGGAGGGCCTGAGCACCGGGGAGCTGTTTTTT.

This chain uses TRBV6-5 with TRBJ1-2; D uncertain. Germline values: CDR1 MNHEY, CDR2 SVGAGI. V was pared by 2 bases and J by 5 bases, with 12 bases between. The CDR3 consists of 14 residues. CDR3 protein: CASSYGEGGYGYTF. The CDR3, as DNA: TGTGCCAGCAGTTACGGGGAGGGAGGGTATGGCTACACCTTC.

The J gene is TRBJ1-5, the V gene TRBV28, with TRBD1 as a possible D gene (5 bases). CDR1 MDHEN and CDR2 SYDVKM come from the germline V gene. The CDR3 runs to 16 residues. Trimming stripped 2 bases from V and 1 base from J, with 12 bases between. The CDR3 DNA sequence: TGTGCCAGCAGTTTAAGGGGTCGGGGAAGCAATCAGCCCCAGCATTTT. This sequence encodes CASSLRGRGSNQPQHF.

The CDR3 coding sequence is TGTGCCAGCATGCCTCGCTCCCAAGAGACCCAGTACTTC. This translates into CASMPRSQETQYF. This chain uses TRBV2 with TRBJ2-5; D is ambiguous. The CDR3 runs to 13 residues. The germline CDR1 and CDR2 sequences are SNHLY and FYNNEI. The V end lost 7 bases, the J end lost 1 base, and 10 bases lay between the germline ends.

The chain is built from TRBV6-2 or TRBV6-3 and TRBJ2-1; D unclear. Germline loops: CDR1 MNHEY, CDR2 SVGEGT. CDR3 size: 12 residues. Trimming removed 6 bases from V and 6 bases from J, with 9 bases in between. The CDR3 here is CASSPWFNEQFF. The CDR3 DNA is TGTGCCAGCAGCCCCTGGTTCAATGAGCAGTTCTTC.

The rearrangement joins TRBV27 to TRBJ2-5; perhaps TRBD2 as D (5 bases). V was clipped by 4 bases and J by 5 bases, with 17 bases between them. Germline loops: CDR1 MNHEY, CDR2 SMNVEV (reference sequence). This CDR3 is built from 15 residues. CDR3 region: CASSSVALGRETQYF. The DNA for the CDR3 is TGTGCCAGCAGTTCGGTAGCGCTGGGAAGGGAGACCCAGTACTTC.

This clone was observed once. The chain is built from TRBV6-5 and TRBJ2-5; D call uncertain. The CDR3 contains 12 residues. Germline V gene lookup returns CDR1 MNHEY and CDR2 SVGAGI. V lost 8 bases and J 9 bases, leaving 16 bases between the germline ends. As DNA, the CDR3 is TGTGCCAGCGGAACGTTGGGCGTGGCCCAGTACTTC. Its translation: CASGTLGVAQYF.

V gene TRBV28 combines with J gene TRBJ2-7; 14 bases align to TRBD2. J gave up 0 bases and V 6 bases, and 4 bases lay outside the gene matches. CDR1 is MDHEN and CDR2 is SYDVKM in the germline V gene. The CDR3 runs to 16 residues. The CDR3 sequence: CASRGTSGSTSYEQYF. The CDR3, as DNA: TGTGCCAGCAGGGGGACTAGCGGGAGTACCTCCTACGAGCAGTACTTC.

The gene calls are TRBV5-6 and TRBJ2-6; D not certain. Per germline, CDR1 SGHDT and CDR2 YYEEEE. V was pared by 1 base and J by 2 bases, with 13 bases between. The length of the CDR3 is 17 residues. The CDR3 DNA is TGTGCCAGCAGCTTGTATCTGGGGTCCGCTGGGGCCAACGTCCTGACTTTC. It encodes CASSLYLGSAGANVLTF.

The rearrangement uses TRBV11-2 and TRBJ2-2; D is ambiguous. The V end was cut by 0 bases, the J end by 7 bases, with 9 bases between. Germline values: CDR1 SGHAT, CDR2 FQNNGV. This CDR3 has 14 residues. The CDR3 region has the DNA TGTGCCAGCAGCTTAGACGAATCGGTCGGGGAGCTGTTTTTT. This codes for CASSLDESVGELFF.

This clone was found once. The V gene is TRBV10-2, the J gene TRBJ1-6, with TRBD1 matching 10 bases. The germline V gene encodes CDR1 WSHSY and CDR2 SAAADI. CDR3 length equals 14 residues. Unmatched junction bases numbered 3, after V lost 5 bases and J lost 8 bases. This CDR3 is CASSLTGGDSPLHF. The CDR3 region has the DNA TGCGCCAGCAGTCTGACAGGGGGCGATTCACCCCTCCACTTT.

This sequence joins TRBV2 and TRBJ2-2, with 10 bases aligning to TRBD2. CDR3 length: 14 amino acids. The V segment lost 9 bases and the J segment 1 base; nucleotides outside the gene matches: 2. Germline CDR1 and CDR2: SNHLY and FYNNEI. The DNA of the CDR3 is TGTGCCAGTAGGACTAGCGGGAACACCGGGGAGCTGTTTTTT. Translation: CASRTSGNTGELFF.

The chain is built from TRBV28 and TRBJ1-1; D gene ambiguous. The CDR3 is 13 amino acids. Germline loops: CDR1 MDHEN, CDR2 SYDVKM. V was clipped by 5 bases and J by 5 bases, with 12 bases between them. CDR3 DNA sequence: TGTGCCAGCAGTCTGAGGCCGGGGACTGAAGCTTTCTTT. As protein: CASSLRPGTEAFF. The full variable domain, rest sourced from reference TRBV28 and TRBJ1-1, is DVKVTQSSRYLVKRTGEKVFLECVQDMDHENMFWYRQDPGLGLRLIYFSYDVKMKEKGDIPEGYSVSREKKERFSLILESASTNQTSMYLCASSLRPGTEAFFGQGTRLTVV.

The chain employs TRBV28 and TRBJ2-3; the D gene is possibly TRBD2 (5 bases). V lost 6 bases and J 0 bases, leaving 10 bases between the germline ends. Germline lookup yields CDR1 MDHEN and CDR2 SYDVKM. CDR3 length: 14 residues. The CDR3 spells CASRDFESTDTQYF. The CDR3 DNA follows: TGTGCCAGCAGGGACTTCGAGAGCACAGATACGCAGTATTTT.

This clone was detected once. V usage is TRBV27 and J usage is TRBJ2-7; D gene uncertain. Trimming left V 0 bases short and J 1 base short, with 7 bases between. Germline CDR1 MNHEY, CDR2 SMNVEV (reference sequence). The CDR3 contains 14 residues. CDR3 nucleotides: TGTGCCAGCAGTTTATCGCGGTCTTCCTACGAGCAGTACTTC. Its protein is CASSLSRSSYEQYF.